This is a list of T cell receptor beta chains from one sample in a study of CD8 T cells in ankylosing spondylitis. TCRdb re-analysed the 5' RACE reads in MiXCR, keeping a single row per CDR3 protein. The sample yields about 110,000 distinct CDR3 sequences, less than 25% seen once. Sequenced input: synovial fluid, either unsorted or a sorted T cell fraction (not recorded which). The receptors derive from a male donor with ankylosing spondylitis. The CDR3 runs from the conserved cysteine through the conserved F or W. The D gene is left open where the match is weak. Only some rows state a clone size, as once, few, many or a class for expanded clones.

v_gene: TRBV7-2; len: 15; j_gene: TRBJ2-5; d_gene: -; abundance: few; CDR3aa: CASSLASTTQETQYF; CDR3nt: TGTGCCAGCAGCCTAGCTTCGACTACCCAAGAGACCCAGTACTTC
v_gene: TRBV7-2; len: 15; j_gene: TRBJ2-1; d_gene: -; abundance: -; CDR3aa: CASSPLSWSYNEQFF; CDR3nt: TGTGCCAGCAGCCCTCTCAGTTGGTCCTACAATGAGCAGTTCTTC
v_gene: TRBV19; len: 16; j_gene: TRBJ2-2; d_gene: TRBD2; abundance: -; CDR3aa: CASSTSGRRDTGELFF; CDR3nt: TGTGCCAGTAGTACAAGCGGGAGGAGGGACACCGGGGAGCTGTTTTTT
v_gene: TRBV20-1; len: 11; j_gene: TRBJ1-1; d_gene: -; abundance: -; CDR3aa: CSATTGSEAFF; CDR3nt: TGCAGTGCTACTACGGGGTCTGAAGCTTTCTTT
v_gene: TRBV3-1; len: 17; j_gene: TRBJ2-3; d_gene: -; abundance: few; CDR3aa: CASSHELALLNADTQYF; CDR3nt: TGTGCCAGCAGCCACGAATTGGCCCTACTAAACGCAGATACGCAGTATTTT
v_gene: TRBV11-2; len: 15; j_gene: TRBJ2-1; d_gene: -; abundance: -; CDR3aa: CASSRGTDGINEQFF; CDR3nt: TGTGCCAGCAGCCGAGGGACTGACGGAATCAATGAGCAGTTCTTC
v_gene: TRBV13; len: 14; j_gene: TRBJ1-1; d_gene: -; abundance: -; CDR3aa: CASSLVGRATEAFF; CDR3nt: TGTGCCAGCAGCTTAGTGGGACGAGCCACTGAAGCTTTCTTT
v_gene: TRBV6-1; len: 13; j_gene: TRBJ2-5; d_gene: -; abundance: -; CDR3aa: CASSEPGTETQYF; CDR3nt: TGTGCCAGCAGTGAACCAGGGACGGAGACCCAGTACTTC
v_gene: TRBV28; len: 14; j_gene: TRBJ2-5; d_gene: TRBD1; abundance: -; CDR3aa: CASRRGQGSETQYF; CDR3nt: TGTGCCAGCAGGAGGGGACAGGGGAGCGAGACCCAGTACTTC
v_gene: TRBV20-1; len: 13; j_gene: TRBJ2-2; d_gene: TRBD2; abundance: -; CDR3aa: CSGGRAGTGELFF; CDR3nt: TGCAGTGGAGGGAGGGCCGGCACCGGGGAGCTGTTTTTT
v_gene: TRBV10-2; len: 14; j_gene: TRBJ2-3; d_gene: TRBD2; abundance: few; CDR3aa: CASFSGRTGDTQYF; CDR3nt: TGCGCCAGCTTTAGCGGGAGGACGGGAGATACGCAGTATTTT
v_gene: TRBV12-3/TRBV12-4; len: 15; j_gene: TRBJ2-5; d_gene: -; abundance: -; CDR3aa: CASSLVGLEGETQYF; CDR3nt: TGTGCCAGCAGTTTAGTTGGGTTGGAGGGGGAGACCCAGTACTTC
v_gene: TRBV5-6; len: 15; j_gene: TRBJ2-1; d_gene: TRBD2; abundance: -; CDR3aa: CASSLGLAGEREQFF; CDR3nt: TGTGCCAGCAGCTTGGGACTAGCGGGAGAACGTGAGCAGTTCTTC
v_gene: TRBV12-3/TRBV12-4; len: 13; j_gene: TRBJ2-3; d_gene: -; abundance: few; CDR3aa: CASATGGTDTQYF; CDR3nt: TGTGCCAGCGCAACGGGGGGCACAGATACGCAGTATTTT
v_gene: TRBV6-1; len: 14; j_gene: TRBJ2-1; d_gene: -; abundance: -; CDR3aa: CASSDPFFGGEQFF; CDR3nt: TGTGCCAGCAGTGATCCTTTCTTTGGGGGTGAGCAGTTCTTC